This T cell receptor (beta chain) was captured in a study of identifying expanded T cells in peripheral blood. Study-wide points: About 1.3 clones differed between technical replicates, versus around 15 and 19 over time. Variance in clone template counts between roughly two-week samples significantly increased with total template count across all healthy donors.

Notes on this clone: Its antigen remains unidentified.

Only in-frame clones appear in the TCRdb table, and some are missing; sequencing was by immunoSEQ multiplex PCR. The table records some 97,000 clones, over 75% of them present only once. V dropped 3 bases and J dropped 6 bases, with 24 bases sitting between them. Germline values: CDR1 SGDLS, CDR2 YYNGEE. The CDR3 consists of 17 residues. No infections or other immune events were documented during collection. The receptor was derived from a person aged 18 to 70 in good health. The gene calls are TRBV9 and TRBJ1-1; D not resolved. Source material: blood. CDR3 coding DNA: TGTGCCAGCAGCGGAGACCTTCGGGTAGGGAGAGGCTCTGAAGCTTTCTTT. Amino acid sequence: CASSGDLRVGRGSEAFF.